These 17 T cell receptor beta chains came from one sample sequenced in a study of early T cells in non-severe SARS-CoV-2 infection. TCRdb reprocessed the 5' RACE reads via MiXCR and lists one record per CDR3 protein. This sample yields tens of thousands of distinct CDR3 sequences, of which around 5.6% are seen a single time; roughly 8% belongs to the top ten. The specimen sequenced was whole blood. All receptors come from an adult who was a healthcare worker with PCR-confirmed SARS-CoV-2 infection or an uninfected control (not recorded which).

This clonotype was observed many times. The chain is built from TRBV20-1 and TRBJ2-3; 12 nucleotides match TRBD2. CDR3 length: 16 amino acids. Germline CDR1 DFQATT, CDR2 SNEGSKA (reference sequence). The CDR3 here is CRVTSGSTSSTDTQYF. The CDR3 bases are TGCAGGGTGACTAGCGGGAGCACCTCTAGCACAGATACGCAGTATTTT.

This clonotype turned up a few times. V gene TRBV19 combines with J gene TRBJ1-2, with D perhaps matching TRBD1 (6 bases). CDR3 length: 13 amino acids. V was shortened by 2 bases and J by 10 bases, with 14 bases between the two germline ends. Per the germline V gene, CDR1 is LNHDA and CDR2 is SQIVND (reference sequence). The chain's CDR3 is CASSITGTHVYTF. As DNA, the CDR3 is TGTGCCAGTAGTATAACAGGGACCCATGTCTACACCTTC. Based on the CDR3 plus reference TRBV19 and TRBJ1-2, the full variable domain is DGGITQSPKYLFRKEGQNVTLSCEQNLNHDAMYWYRQDPGQGLRLIYYSQIVNDFQKGDIAEGYSVSREKKESFPLTVTSAQKNPTAFYLCASSITGTHVYTFGSGTRLTVV.

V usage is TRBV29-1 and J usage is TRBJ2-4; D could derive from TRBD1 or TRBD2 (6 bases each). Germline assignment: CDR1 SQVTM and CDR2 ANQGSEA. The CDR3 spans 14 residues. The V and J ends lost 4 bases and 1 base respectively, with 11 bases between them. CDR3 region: CSVAGEEAKNIQYF. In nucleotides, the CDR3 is TGCAGCGTTGCAGGGGAGGAGGCCAAAAACATTCAGTACTTC.

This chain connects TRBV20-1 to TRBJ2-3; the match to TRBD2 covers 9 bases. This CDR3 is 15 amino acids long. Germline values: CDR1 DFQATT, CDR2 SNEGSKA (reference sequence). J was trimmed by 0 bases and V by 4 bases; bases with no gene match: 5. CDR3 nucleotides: TGCAGTGCTATGCGGGGGGGCACTAGCACAGATACGCAGTATTTT. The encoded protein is CSAMRGGTSTDTQYF.

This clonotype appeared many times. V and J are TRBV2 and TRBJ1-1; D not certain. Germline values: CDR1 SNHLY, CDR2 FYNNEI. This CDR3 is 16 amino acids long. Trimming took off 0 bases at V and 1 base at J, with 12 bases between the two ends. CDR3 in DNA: TGTGCCAGCAGTGAAGCGCTGCAGGCGGGGAACACTGAAGCTTTCTTT. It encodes CASSEALQAGNTEAFF.

As DNA, the CDR3 is TGTGCCACCCTACCGGGGCCGGGACTGAACACTGAAGCTTTCTTT. Translated: CATLPGPGLNTEAFF. V and J are TRBV5-4 and TRBJ1-1; a possible D gene is TRBD1 (5 bases). CDR3 length equals 15 residues. The V gene lost 9 bases and the J gene lost 0 bases, with 18 bases spanning the gap. Germline CDR1 and CDR2: SGHNT and YYREEE (reference sequence).

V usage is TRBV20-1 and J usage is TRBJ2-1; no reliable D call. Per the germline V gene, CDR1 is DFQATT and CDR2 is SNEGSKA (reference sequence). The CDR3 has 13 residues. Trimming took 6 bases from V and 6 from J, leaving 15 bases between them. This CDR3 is CSATRESSNEQFF. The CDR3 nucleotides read TGCAGTGCCACCCGAGAATCAAGCAATGAGCAGTTCTTC.

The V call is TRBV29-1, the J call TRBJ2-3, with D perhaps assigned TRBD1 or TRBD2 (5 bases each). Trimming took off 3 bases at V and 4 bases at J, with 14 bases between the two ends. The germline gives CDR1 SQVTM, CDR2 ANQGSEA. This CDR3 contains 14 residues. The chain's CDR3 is CSVDYGDLPDTQYF. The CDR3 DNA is TGCAGCGTTGACTACGGGGACCTCCCAGATACGCAGTATTTT.

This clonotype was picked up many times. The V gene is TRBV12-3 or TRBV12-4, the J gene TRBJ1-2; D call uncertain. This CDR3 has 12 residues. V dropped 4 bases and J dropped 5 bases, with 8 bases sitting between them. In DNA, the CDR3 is TGTGCCAGCAGTTACCAGACTTATGGCTACACCTTC. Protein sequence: CASSYQTYGYTF.

The CDR3: CASSTQGRNTEAFF. The CDR3 bases are TGTGCCAGCAGTACACAGGGGAGGAACACTGAAGCTTTCTTT. This chain connects TRBV6-2 or TRBV6-3 to TRBJ1-1; 7 bases align to TRBD1. Germline-derived CDR1 and CDR2 are MNHEY and SVGEGT. Losses at the gene ends were 5 bases for V and 1 base for J; bases not matched to a gene: 4. The CDR3 runs 14 residues.

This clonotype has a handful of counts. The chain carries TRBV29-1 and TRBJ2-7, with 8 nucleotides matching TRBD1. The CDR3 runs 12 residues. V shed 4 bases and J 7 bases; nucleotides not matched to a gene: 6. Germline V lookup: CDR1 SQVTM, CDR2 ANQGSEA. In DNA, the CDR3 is TGCAGCGTTGGGACAGGGCTCGGGGAGCAGTACTTC. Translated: CSVGTGLGEQYF.

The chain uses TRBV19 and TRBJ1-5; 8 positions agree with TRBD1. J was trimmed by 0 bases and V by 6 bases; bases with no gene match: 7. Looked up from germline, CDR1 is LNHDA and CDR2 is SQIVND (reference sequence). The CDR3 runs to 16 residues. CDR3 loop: CASSRGQGYSNQPQHF. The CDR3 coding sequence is TGTGCCAGTAGCCGCGGACAGGGCTATAGCAATCAGCCCCAGCATTTT.

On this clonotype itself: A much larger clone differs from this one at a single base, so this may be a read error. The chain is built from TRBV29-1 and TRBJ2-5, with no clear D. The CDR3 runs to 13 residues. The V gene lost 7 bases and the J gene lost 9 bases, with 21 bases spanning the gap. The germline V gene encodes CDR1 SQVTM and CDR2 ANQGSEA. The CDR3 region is CSAQLPAAESQYF. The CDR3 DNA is TGCAGCGCCCAATTGCCAGCTGCGGAGTCCCAGTACTTC.

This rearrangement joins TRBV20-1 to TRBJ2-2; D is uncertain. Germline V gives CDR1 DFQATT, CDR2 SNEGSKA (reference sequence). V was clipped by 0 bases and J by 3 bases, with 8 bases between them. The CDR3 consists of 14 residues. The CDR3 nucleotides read TGCAGTGCTAGAGATCAGTGGGACACCGGGGAGCTGTTTTTT. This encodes CSARDQWDTGELFF.

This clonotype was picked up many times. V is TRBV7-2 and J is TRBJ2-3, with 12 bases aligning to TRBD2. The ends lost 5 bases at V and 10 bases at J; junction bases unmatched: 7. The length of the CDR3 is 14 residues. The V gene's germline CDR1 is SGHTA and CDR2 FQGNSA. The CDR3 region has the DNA TGTGCCAGCAGCAATAGACTAGCGGGAGTTTCGCAGTATTTT. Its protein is CASSNRLAGVSQYF. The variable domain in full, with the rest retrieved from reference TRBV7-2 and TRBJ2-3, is GAGVSQSPSNKVTEKGKDVELRCDPISGHTALYWYRQSLGQGLEFLIYFQGNSAPDKSGLPSDRFSAERTGGSVSTLTIQRTQQEDSAVYLCASSNRLAGVSQYFGPGTRLTVL.

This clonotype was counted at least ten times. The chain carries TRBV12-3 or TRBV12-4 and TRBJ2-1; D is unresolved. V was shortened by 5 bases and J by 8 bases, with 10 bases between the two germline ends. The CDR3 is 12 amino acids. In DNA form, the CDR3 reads TGTGCCAGCAGTCAAGGTCGGTATGAGCAGTTCTTC. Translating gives CASSQGRYEQFF.

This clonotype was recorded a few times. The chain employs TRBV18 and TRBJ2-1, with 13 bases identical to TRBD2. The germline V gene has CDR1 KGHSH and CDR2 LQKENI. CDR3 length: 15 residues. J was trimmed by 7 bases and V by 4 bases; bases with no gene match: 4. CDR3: CASSRTSGSSNEQFF. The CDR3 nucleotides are TGTGCCAGCTCACGGACTAGCGGGAGTTCGAATGAGCAGTTCTTC.